The T cell receptor beta chain described here comes from a study of identical twins. Germline CDR1 SGHVS, CDR2 FQNEAQ. Trimming took 5 bases from V and 6 from J, leaving 35 bases between them. The CDR3 has 21 residues. One entry per CDR3 protein results from TCRdb running MiXCR on the 5' RACE reads. The repertoire holds 1.5 million to 2 million distinct CDR3 sequences, with around 29% as singletons. This receptor was obtained from a newborn girl in good health. The sequenced sample was cord blood. The chain joins TRBV7-8 to TRBJ1-3; no definite D call. The CDR3 sequence: CASSPRPRRDYYPLRANTIYF. The CDR3 bases are TGTGCCAGCAGCCCGCGACCGCGACGAGACTACTACCCTCTTCGGGCAAACACCATATATTTT.